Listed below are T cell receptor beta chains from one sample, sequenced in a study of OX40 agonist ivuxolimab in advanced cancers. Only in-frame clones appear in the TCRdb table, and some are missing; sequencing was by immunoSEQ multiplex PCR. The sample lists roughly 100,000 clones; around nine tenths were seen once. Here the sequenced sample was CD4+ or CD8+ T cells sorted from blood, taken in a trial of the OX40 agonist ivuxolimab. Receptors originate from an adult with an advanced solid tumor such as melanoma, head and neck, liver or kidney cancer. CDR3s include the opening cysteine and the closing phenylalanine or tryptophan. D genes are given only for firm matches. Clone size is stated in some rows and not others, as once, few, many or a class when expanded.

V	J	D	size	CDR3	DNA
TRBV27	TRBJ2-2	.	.	CASSRSGDTTGELFF	TGTGCCAGCAGTCGATCAGGGGATACCACCGGGGAGCTGTTTTTT
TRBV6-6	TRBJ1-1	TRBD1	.	CASSQQGARTEAFF	TGTGCCAGCAGTCAACAGGGGGCGCGAACTGAAGCTTTCTTT
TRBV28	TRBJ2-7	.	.	CASSLLRGTVISYEQYF	TGTGCCAGCAGTTTGCTGAGGGGGACGGTCATCTCCTACGAGCAGTACTTC
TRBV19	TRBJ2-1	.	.	CASSMAQYNEQFF	TGTGCCAGTAGTATGGCACAGTACAATGAGCAGTTCTTC
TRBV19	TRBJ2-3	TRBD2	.	CASTGRAGVATDTQYF	TGTGCCAGTACAGGCCGAGCGGGGGTGGCCACAGATACGCAGTATTTT
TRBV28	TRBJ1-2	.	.	CASSLRRDYGYTF	TGTGCCAGCAGTCTCCGACGAGACTATGGCTACACCTTC
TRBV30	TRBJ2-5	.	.	CAFQMYQETQYF	.
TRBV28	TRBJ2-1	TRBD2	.	CASSAPSGGSNEQFF	TGTGCCAGCAGTGCCCCTAGCGGGGGGAGCAATGAGCAGTTCTTC
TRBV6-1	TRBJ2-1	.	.	CASREQGSYNEQFF	TGTGCCAGCAGAGAACAGGGCTCCTACAATGAGCAGTTCTTC
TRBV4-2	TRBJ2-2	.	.	CASSQEDIRLNTGELFF	TGTGCCAGCAGCCAAGAAGACATAAGATTGAACACCGGGGAGCTGTTTTTT
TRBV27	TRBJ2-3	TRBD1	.	CASSYRGNTQYF	TGTGCCAGCAGCTACAGGGGAAATACGCAGTATTTT
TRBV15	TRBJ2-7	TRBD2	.	CATSREGGGAYEQYF	TGTGCCACCAGCAGGGAGGGCGGGGGGGCCTACGAGCAGTACTTC
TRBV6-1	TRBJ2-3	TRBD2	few	CASSQRGGPLDTQYF	TGTGCCAGCAGTCAGCGGGGGGGACCTCTGGATACGCAGTATTTT
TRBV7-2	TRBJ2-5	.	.	CASSLVRLDQETQYF	TGTGCCAGCAGCTTAGTCAGACTGGATCAAGAGACCCAGTACTTC
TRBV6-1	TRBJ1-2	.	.	CASWGGETDGYTF	TGTGCCAGTTGGGGGGGGGAAACTGATGGCTACACCTTC
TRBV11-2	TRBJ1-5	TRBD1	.	CASSEQGGNQPQHF	TGTGCCAGCAGCGAGCAGGGGGGGAATCAGCCCCAGCATTTT
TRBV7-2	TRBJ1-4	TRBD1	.	CASSSPDRGGEKLFF	TGTGCCAGCAGCTCCCCCGACAGGGGAGGTGAAAAACTGTTTTTT
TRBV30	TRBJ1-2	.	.	CAWSVHLSYGYTF	TGTGCCTGGAGTGTCCATCTATCCTATGGCTACACCTTC
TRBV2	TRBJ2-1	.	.	CASRETNNEQFF	TGTGCCAGCAGGGAAACCAACAATGAGCAGTTCTTC
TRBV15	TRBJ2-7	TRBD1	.	CATSRGGTGSYEQYF	TGTGCCACCAGCAGAGGAGGGACAGGCTCCTACGAGCAGTACTTC
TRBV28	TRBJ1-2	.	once	CASSFPQVEVFGYTF	TGTGCCAGCAGTTTCCCCCAGGTCGAGGTCTTTGGCTACACCTTC
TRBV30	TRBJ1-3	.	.	CAWSVGSGNTIYF	TGTGCCTGGAGTGTGGGGAGCGGAAACACCATATATTTT
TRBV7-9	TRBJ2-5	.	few	CASSPHLRLGDETQYF	TGTGCCAGCAGCCCACATTTACGACTAGGTGACGAGACCCAGTACTTC
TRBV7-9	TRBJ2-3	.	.	CASSLGGTVKGDTQYF	TGTGCCAGCAGCTTAGGCGGGACGGTAAAAGGAGATACGCAGTATTTT
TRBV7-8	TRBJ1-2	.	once	CASSLAGVLNYGYTF	TGTGCCAGCAGCTTAGCCGGAGTCCTTAACTATGGCTACACCTTC
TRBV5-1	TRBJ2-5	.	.	CASSFFQGGETQYF	TGCGCCAGCAGCTTCTTCCAGGGGGGGGAGACCCAGTACTTC
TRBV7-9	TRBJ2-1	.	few	CASSFLREGEQFF	TGTGCCAGCAGCTTCCTCCGTGAGGGTGAGCAGTTCTTC
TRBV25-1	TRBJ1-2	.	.	CASRDTANYGYTF	TGTGCCAGCAGGGACACGGCAAACTATGGCTACACCTTC
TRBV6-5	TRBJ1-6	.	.	CASSSPKGYYNSPLHF	TGTGCCAGCAGTTCGCCCAAAGGGTACTATAATTCACCCCTCCACTTT
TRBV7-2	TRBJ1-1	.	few	CASSLATTRQASGNTEAFF	TGTGCCAGCAGCTTAGCCACAACCCGGCAGGCCAGCGGGAACACTGAAGCTTTCTTT
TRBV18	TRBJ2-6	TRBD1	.	CASSPGPGGPGANVLTF	TGTGCCAGCTCACCAGGGCCAGGGGGCCCTGGGGCCAACGTCCTGACTTTC
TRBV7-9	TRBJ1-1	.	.	CASSPMGGVNTEAFF	TGTGCCAGCAGCCCCATGGGGGGCGTGAACACTGAAGCTTTCTTT